The T cell receptor (beta chain) under discussion was sequenced for a study of blood T cell repertoires in COVID-19. Overall study context: Samples taken during acute and convalescent COVID-19 were collected in the United States, Italy and Spain. Sample material is recorded as cDNA or gDNA derived from T cells, B-cell-depleted T cells, or PBMCs.

In the original processing: Estimation of nucleated cell counts relied on the amplification of reference gene primers. Libraries were prepared by immunoSEQ multiplex PCR; TCRdb keeps only in-frame clonotypes and omits some of them. For V, J and clone size, that table is used; D and trimming come from the DNA. The table shows fewer than 350,000 clones, with roughly 90% occurring only once. Germline CDR1 reads MNHEY; CDR2 reads SVGAGI. V shed 6 bases, J shed 4 bases, and the junction held 10 bases outside the gene matches. The CDR3 totals 15 residues. The source material was peripheral blood. This TCR was recovered from a man aged 35 to 55 with acute or convalescent COVID-19. The rearrangement uses TRBV6-5 and TRBJ2-3; 7 nucleotides match TRBD1. The CDR3 DNA reads TGTGCCAGCAGAGTCTTACAGGGGTTGGCAGATACGCAGTATTTT. It translates to CASRVLQGLADTQYF.